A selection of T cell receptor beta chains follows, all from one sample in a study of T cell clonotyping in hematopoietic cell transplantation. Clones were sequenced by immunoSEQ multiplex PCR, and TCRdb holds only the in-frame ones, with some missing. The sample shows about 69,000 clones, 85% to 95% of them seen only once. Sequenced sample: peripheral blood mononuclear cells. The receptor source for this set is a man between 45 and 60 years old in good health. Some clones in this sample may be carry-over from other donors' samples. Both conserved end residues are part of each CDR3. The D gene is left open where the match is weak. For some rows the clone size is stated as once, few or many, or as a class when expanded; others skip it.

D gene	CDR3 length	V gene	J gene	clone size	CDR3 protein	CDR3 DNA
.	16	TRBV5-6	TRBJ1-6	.	CASSLGLSSYNSPLHF	TGTGCCAGCAGCTTAGGGTTGAGCTCCTATAATTCACCCCTCCACTTT
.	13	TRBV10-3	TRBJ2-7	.	CAINSNRAYEQYF	TGTGCCATCAATTCCAACAGAGCCTACGAGCAGTACTTC
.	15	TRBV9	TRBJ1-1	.	CASSVYGTTNTEAFF	TGTGCCAGCAGCGTTTATGGGACAACGAACACTGAAGCTTTCTTT
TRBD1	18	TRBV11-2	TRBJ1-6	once	CASSLGRGRGAYNSPLHF	TGTGCCAGCAGCTTAGGCAGGGGGCGCGGGGCCTATAATTCACCCCTCCACTTT
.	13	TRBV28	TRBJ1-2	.	CASSYRDYYGYTF	TGTGCCAGCAGTTACCGGGATTACTATGGCTACACCTTC
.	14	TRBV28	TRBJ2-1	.	CASSLISGNNEQFF	TGTGCCAGCAGTTTAATTTCGGGGAACAATGAGCAGTTCTTC
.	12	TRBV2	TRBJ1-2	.	CASSVNGGGYTF	TGTGCCAGCAGTGTGAACGGCGGTGGCTACACCTTC
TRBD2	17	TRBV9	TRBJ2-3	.	CASSVEGSGRYTDTQYF	TGTGCCAGCAGCGTAGAAGGTAGCGGGAGGTATACAGATACGCAGTATTTT
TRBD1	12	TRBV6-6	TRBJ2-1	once	CASEGQGDEQFF	TGTGCCAGTGAGGGACAGGGCGATGAGCAGTTCTTC
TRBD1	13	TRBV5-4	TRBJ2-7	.	CASSFDRVNEQYF	TGTGCCAGCAGCTTTGACAGGGTAAATGAGCAGTACTTC
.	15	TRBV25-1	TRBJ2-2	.	CASRTSGTLTGELFF	TGTGCCAGCAGGACCTCCGGGACACTCACCGGGGAGCTGTTTTTT
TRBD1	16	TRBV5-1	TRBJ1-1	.	CASSSMTGGLDTEAFF	TGCGCCAGCAGCTCTATGACAGGGGGCTTAGACACTGAAGCTTTCTTT
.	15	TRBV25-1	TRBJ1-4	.	CASSAQGATNEKLFF	TGTGCCAGCAGTGCGCAGGGTGCAACTAATGAAAAACTGTTTTTT
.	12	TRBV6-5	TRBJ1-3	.	CASGVSGNTIYF	TGTGCCAGCGGGGTGTCTGGAAACACCATATATTTT
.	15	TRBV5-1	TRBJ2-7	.	CASSNYGRYSYEQYF	TGCGCCAGCAGTAATTACGGACGGTACTCCTACGAGCAGTACTTC
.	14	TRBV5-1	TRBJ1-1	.	CASSLAESGGEAFF	TGCGCCAGCAGCTTGGCCGAGTCTGGGGGTGAAGCTTTCTTT
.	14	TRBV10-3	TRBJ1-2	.	CAIRFELGGYGYTF	TGTGCCATCAGATTTGAGTTGGGGGGCTATGGCTACACCTTC
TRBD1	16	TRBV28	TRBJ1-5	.	CASSQRTGRSDQPQHF	TGTGCCAGCAGTCAGAGGACAGGGAGGTCGGACCAGCCTCAGCATTTT
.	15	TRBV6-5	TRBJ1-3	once	CASSPTLYSGNTIYF	TGTGCCAGCAGCCCTACACTATACTCGGGAAACACCATATATTTT
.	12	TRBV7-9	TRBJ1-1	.	CASSLEGDGAFF	TGTGCCAGCAGCTTAGAAGGAGATGGAGCTTTCTTT
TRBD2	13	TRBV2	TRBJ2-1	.	CASWTSGYNEQFF	TGTGCCAGCTGGACTAGCGGTTACAATGAGCAGTTCTTC
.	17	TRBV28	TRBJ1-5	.	CASSLRSRLTSNQPQHF	TGTGCCAGCAGTTTAAGGTCCCGTCTAACTAGCAATCAGCCCCAGCATTTT
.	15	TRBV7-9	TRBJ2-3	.	CASSLEGAGADTQYF	TGTGCCAGCAGCTTGGAGGGGGCTGGGGCAGATACGCAGTATTTT
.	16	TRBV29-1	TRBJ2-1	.	CSVEDWGSEGYNEQFF	TGCAGCGTTGAAGATTGGGGGTCGGAAGGCTACAATGAGCAGTTCTTC
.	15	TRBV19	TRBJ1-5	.	CASSIYITSNQPQHF	TGTGCCAGTAGTATATACATTACCAGCAATCAGCCCCAGCATTTT
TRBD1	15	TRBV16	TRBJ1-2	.	CASSQSDRGLGGYTF	TGTGCCAGCAGCCAATCTGACAGGGGGCTTGGTGGCTACACCTTC
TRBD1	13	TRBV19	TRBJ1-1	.	CATSQGAMAEAFF	TGTGCCACCTCCCAGGGGGCGATGGCTGAAGCTTTCTTT
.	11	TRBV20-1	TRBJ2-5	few	CSATSQETQYF	TGCAGTGCTACCAGCCAAGAGACCCAGTACTTC
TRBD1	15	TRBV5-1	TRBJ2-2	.	CASSSPGQGIGELFF	TGCGCCAGCAGCTCCCCGGGACAGGGAATCGGGGAGCTGTTTTTT